Following are 6 T cell receptor beta chains from one sample sequenced in a study of spatial heterogeneity in lung cancer. The time point denotes: sample taken at primary tumor resection. From the 5' RACE reads, TCRdb called clonotypes with MiXCR, one entry per CDR3 protein. The table lists approximately 9,500 distinct CDR3 sequences, roughly 4.3% of them singletons. Regarding the study as a whole: Tracking of tumor mutation counts was seen in expanded intratumoral alpha and beta TCR counts.

These receptors' antigens are unknown. The sequencing here drew on lung tumor tissue, taken at surgery. These TCRs come from a female donor with early-stage non-small cell lung cancer.

The sample holds many counts of this clonotype. The chain recombines TRBV11-2 with TRBJ1-5; D is perhaps TRBD1 (5 bases). Trimming cost V 0 bases and J 4 bases, with 16 bases left between them. Germline values: CDR1 SGHAT, CDR2 FQNNGV. This CDR3 contains 17 residues. DNA for the CDR3: TGTGCCAGCAGCTTAGATCTTGGGTCTAGGGGAAATCAGCCCCAGCATTTT. It is translated as CASSLDLGSRGNQPQHF.

This clonotype was counted ten times or more. V gene TRBV7-2 combines with J gene TRBJ2-1; D remains ambiguous. V lost 3 bases to trimming and J lost 5 bases, with 14 bases between them. Germline lookup yields CDR1 SGHTA and CDR2 FQGNSA. This CDR3 is built from 15 residues. The CDR3 coding sequence is TGTGCCAGCAGCTTGGGCCCAGCGAGAGACAATGAGCAGTTCTTC. Protein product: CASSLGPARDNEQFF.

This clonotype was seen many times. J is TRBJ2-3 and V is TRBV5-4; 11 nucleotides agree with TRBD2. Germline V gene lookup returns CDR1 SGHNT and CDR2 YYREEE (reference sequence). V gave up 4 bases and J gave up 0 bases; unmatched junction bases: 4. The CDR3 has 16 amino acids. The CDR3 region has the DNA TGTGCCAGCAGCCCCGCTAGCGGGAGGAGCACAGATACGCAGTATTTT. It encodes CASSPASGRSTDTQYF.

This clonotype was picked up many times. The rearrangement uses TRBV7-2 and TRBJ2-2; D not certain. CDR1 is SGHTA and CDR2 is FQGNSA in the germline V gene. The CDR3 is 14 amino acids. The germline V and J ends were trimmed by 5 bases and 1 base, with 8 bases remaining between them. The CDR3 sequence is CASSPYLNTGELFF. The CDR3 nucleotides read TGTGCCAGCAGCCCCTACTTGAACACCGGGGAGCTGTTTTTT.

This clonotype was detected many times. J is TRBJ2-7 and V is TRBV2; maybe TRBD1 (6 bases). Germline CDR1 SNHLY, CDR2 FYNNEI. CDR3 length: 13 amino acids. Trimming took 5 bases from V and 3 from J, leaving 11 bases between them. The CDR3 nucleotides read TGTGCCAGCAGTTCCGACAGGTTCTACGAGCAGTACTTC. Translated: CASSSDRFYEQYF. The variable domain in full, completed from reference TRBV2 and TRBJ2-7, reads EPEVTQTPSHQVTQMGQEVILRCVPISNHLYFYWYRQILGQKVEFLVSFYNNEISEKSEIFDDQFSVERPDGSNFTLKIRSTKLEDSAMYFCASSSDRFYEQYFGPGTRLTVT.

This clonotype showed up many times. The chain employs TRBV5-1 and TRBJ2-5; 10 nucleotides agree with TRBD1. With V trimmed by 0 bases and J by 6 bases, 5 bases remained unmatched. Germline-derived CDR1 and CDR2 are SGHRS and YFSETQ. The CDR3 sequence is 15 residues long. CDR3 bases: TGCGCCAGCAGCTTGGCCTCGACAGGGGGCAAGACCCAGTACTTC. Residues: CASSLASTGGKTQYF.